A single sample gave rise to the 30 T cell receptor beta chains below, sequenced in a study of blood T cell repertoires in COVID-19. Clones were read by immunoSEQ multiplex PCR, and TCRdb kept only the in-frame ones, dropping some. This sample has 95,000 to 150,000 clones, with roughly 84% found just once. The sequencing input was PBMCs or T cells enriched from blood (not recorded which). Receptor source: a woman aged 25 to 39 who had recovered from COVID-19.

This clone appeared a single time. The chain employs TRBV28 and TRBJ1-5, with unresolved D. V lost 3 bases and J lost 0, with 3 bases in between. The CDR3 is made up of 13 amino acids. Germline CDR1 MDHEN, CDR2 SYDVKM. The DNA of the CDR3 is TGTGCCAGCAGTTTTAGTAGCAATCAGCCCCAGCATTTT. It is translated as CASSFSSNQPQHF.

This chain uses TRBV28 with TRBJ1-6; TRBD1 aligns across 7 bases. Germline CDR1 MDHEN, CDR2 SYDVKM. The CDR3 spans 15 residues. V shed 5 bases, J shed 5 bases, and the junction held 6 bases outside the gene matches. CDR3 loop: CASSPGTVNNSPLHF. CDR3 bases: TGTGCCAGCAGTCCCGGGACAGTGAATAATTCACCCCTCCACTTT.

This sequence joins TRBV9 and TRBJ2-1, with D perhaps matching TRBD2 (6 bases). From germline, CDR1 is SGDLS and CDR2 YYNGEE. This CDR3 is 14 amino acids long. V shed 7 bases and J shed 7 bases, with 18 bases lying between them. CDR3 sequence: CASSLGRTNNEQFF. In DNA, the CDR3 is TGTGCCAGCTCACTCGGGCGGACTAATAATGAGCAGTTCTTC. Full variable domain (missing parts from reference TRBV9 and TRBJ2-1): DSGVTQTPKHLITATGQRVTLRCSPRSGDLSVYWYQQSLDQGLQFLIQYYNGEERAKGNILERFSAQQFPDLHSELNLSSLELGDSALYFCASSLGRTNNEQFFGPGTRLTVL.

This rearrangement joins TRBV4-2 to TRBJ2-7, with 7 bases lining up with TRBD2. Germline V gene data show CDR1 as LGHNA and CDR2 as YNFKEQ. The CDR3 sequence is 20 residues long. The junction had 21 bases not matched to a gene; V was cut back by 0 bases and J by 4 bases. The CDR3 nucleotides read TGTGCCAGCAGCCAAGACCTCGCAGGGAGGCTAGCGGCCTCACTTTACGAGCAGTACTTC. It translates to CASSQDLAGRLAASLYEQYF.

This chain connects TRBV7-9 to TRBJ2-3; 7 bases fit TRBD2. Germline V gene lookup returns CDR1 SEHNR and CDR2 FQNEAQ (reference sequence). This CDR3 contains 15 residues. V lost 3 bases and J lost 4; bases outside the gene matches: 7. CDR3 nucleotide sequence: TGTGCCAGCAGCTTCCTCGCGGGAGCGCCAGATACGCAGTATTTT. Protein: CASSFLAGAPDTQYF. The whole variable domain, remainder taken from reference TRBV7-9 and TRBJ2-3, is DTGVSQNPRHKITKRGQNVTFRCDPISEHNRLYWYRQTLGQGPEFLTYFQNEAQLEKSRLLSDRFSAERPKGSFSTLEIQRTEQGDSAMYLCASSFLAGAPDTQYFGPGTRLTVL.

This chain uses TRBV7-8 with TRBJ2-7, with 8 nucleotides matching TRBD2. V dropped 5 bases and J dropped 4; count of bases not matched to a gene: 4. CDR3 length: 13 amino acids. In germline, CDR1 is SGHVS, CDR2 FQNEAQ. The chain's CDR3 is CASSPGTSYEQYF. Written as DNA, the CDR3 is TGTGCCAGCAGCCCAGGGACTAGTTACGAGCAGTACTTC. Full variable domain (outside the CDR3, taken from reference TRBV7-8 and TRBJ2-7): GAGVSQSPRYKVAKRGQDVALRCDPISGHVSLFWYQQALGQGPEFLTYFQNEAQLDKSGLPSDRFFAERPEGSVSTLKIQRTQQEDSAVYLCASSPGTSYEQYFGPGTRLTVT.

This chain joins TRBV14 and TRBJ1-1; tentative D call: TRBD1 (6 bases). The CDR3 length is 13 residues. Germline V gene data show CDR1 as SGHDN and CDR2 as FVKESK. V lost 4 bases and J 7 bases, leaving 13 bases between the germline ends. CDR3 in amino acids: CASSPTLGGEAFF. In DNA form, the CDR3 reads TGTGCCAGCAGCCCGACCTTAGGGGGTGAAGCTTTCTTT.

This chain joins TRBV7-9 and TRBJ2-5; perhaps TRBD2 as D (5 bases). Per germline, CDR1 SEHNR and CDR2 FQNEAQ (reference sequence). The V gene lost 1 base and the J gene lost 4 bases, with 10 bases spanning the gap. CDR3 size: 14 residues. The CDR3 DNA reads TGTGCCAGCAGCTTAGATACTAGTCGAGAGACCCAGTACTTC. Residues: CASSLDTSRETQYF.

This clone was seen more than once but under ten times. The chain uses TRBV5-1 and TRBJ2-1, with a weak D call TRBD1 (5 bases). This CDR3 is 15 amino acids long. From germline, CDR1 is SGHRS and CDR2 YFSETQ. V lost 0 bases, J lost 3 bases, and 10 bases lay in between. CDR3 DNA: TGCGCCAGCAGCTTGGTGCAGGGCAACTACAATGAGCAGTTCTTC. It is translated as CASSLVQGNYNEQFF.

The J gene is TRBJ2-7, the V gene TRBV4-1; D perhaps matches TRBD2 (7 bases). The CDR3 length is 16 residues. V lost 4 bases to trimming and J lost 2 bases, with 18 bases between them. Germline lookup yields CDR1 MGHRA and CDR2 YSYEKL. The chain's CDR3 is CASSRGAAGTTYEQYF. The CDR3 region has the DNA TGCGCCAGCAGCCGGGGGGCAGCGGGGACTACCTACGAGCAGTACTTC.

This clone was counted a single time. This rearrangement joins TRBV7-8 to TRBJ1-5, with TRBD1 matching over 7 bases. The trim removed 5 bases at V and 4 bases at J, leaving 5 bases unmatched. Per the germline V gene, CDR1 is SGHVS and CDR2 is FQNEAQ. CDR3 size: 14 residues. This CDR3 reads CASSGQARNQPQHF. CDR3 DNA sequence: TGTGCCAGCAGCGGACAGGCCCGAAATCAGCCCCAGCATTTT. The whole variable domain, remainder taken from reference TRBV7-8 and TRBJ1-5, is GAGVSQSPRYKVAKRGQDVALRCDPISGHVSLFWYQQALGQGPEFLTYFQNEAQLDKSGLPSDRFFAERPEGSVSTLKIQRTQQEDSAVYLCASSGQARNQPQHFGDGTRLSIL.

The J gene is TRBJ2-7, the V gene TRBV28; 7 nucleotides agree with TRBD1. The germline V gene has CDR1 MDHEN and CDR2 SYDVKM. The V segment lost 7 bases and the J segment 5 bases; nucleotides outside the gene matches: 11. The CDR3 loop spans 14 amino acids. CDR3 sequence: CASTPDRVGNEQYF. The CDR3 DNA sequence: TGTGCCAGCACCCCCGACAGGGTCGGAAACGAGCAGTACTTC.

The chain employs TRBV4-3 and TRBJ1-2; tentative D call: TRBD1 (5 bases). Trimming took off 4 bases at V and 0 bases at J, with 12 bases between the two ends. Germline loops: CDR1 LGHNA, CDR2 YSLEER. This CDR3 is 15 amino acids long. The CDR3 here is CASSLGKGTNYGYTF. CDR3 DNA: TGCGCCAGCAGCCTGGGGAAGGGGACTAACTATGGCTACACCTTC.

The chain recombines TRBV9 with TRBJ2-5, with D maybe TRBD2 (6 bases). With 7 bases removed from V and 2 bases from J, the gap between germline ends came to 18 bases. This CDR3 has 15 residues. Germline lookup yields CDR1 SGDLS and CDR2 YYNGEE. The CDR3 protein is CASSHRGGIQETQYF. The CDR3 nucleotides read TGTGCCAGCTCCCATAGAGGAGGGATACAAGAGACCCAGTACTTC.

This sequence joins TRBV9 and TRBJ1-5; 8 bases match TRBD1. The ends lost 4 bases at V and 6 bases at J; junction bases unmatched: 6. The CDR3 extends over 14 amino acids. Germline CDR1 and CDR2: SGDLS and YYNGEE. The CDR3, as DNA: TGTGCCAGCAGCCCCCAGGGGGCGAGTCAGCCCCAGCATTTT. Its protein product is CASSPQGASQPQHF.

The chain is built from TRBV6-4 and TRBJ2-1; no reliable D call. This CDR3 contains 16 residues. V was pared by 0 bases and J by 0 bases, with 9 bases between. Germline V gene data show CDR1 as MRHNA and CDR2 as SNTAGT. The CDR3 loop reads CASSDSTESSYNEQFF. The CDR3 DNA reads as TGTGCCAGCAGTGACTCAACAGAAAGCTCCTACAATGAGCAGTTCTTC.

This clone was recorded only once. The gene calls are TRBV7-9 and TRBJ2-1, with 8 bases lining up with TRBD2. CDR1 and CDR2 (germline): SEHNR, FQNEAQ (reference sequence). The trim removed 5 bases at V and 4 bases at J, leaving 7 bases unmatched. The CDR3 sequence is 15 residues long. The CDR3 nucleotides read TGTGCCAGCAGCCAGAGCGGGAGTGATTACAATGAGCAGTTCTTC. It specifies CASSQSGSDYNEQFF.

The V call is TRBV2, the J call TRBJ2-7; no definite D call. The germline V gene has CDR1 SNHLY and CDR2 FYNNEI. V gave up 6 bases and J gave up 0 bases, with 6 bases separating them. This CDR3 region has 12 residues. CDR3 DNA: TGTGCCAGCAGGTTCGTCTCCTACGAGCAGTACTTC. Protein product: CASRFVSYEQYF.

This clone has a handful of counts. The chain links TRBV5-1 to TRBJ1-3, with 8 bases aligning to TRBD1. This CDR3 contains 15 residues. Losses at the gene ends were 4 bases for V and 4 bases for J; bases not matched to a gene: 7. The germline V gene encodes CDR1 SGHRS and CDR2 YFSETQ. The CDR3 protein is CASSPRTGNGNTIYF. The CDR3 DNA follows: TGCGCCAGCAGCCCCAGGACAGGGAACGGAAACACCATATATTTT.

The CDR3 loop is CASSLRFSGNTIYF. The DNA of the CDR3 is TGTGCCAGCAGTTTACGGTTCTCTGGAAACACCATATATTTT. The rearrangement uses TRBV28 and TRBJ1-3; D ambiguous. V was trimmed by 2 bases and J by 0 bases, leaving 5 bases between them. The CDR3 is 14 residues long. Germline CDR1 and CDR2: MDHEN and SYDVKM.

CDR3 DNA sequence: TGTGCCAGCAGCTTAGCTTCGGGACAGGGGATTAAGTACTTC. Residues: CASSLASGQGIKYF. This rearrangement joins TRBV7-2 to TRBJ2-7; 10 bases align to TRBD1. The CDR3 sequence is 14 residues long. V lost 0 bases to trimming and J lost 11 bases; unmatched junction nucleotides: 7. CDR1 and CDR2 (germline): SGHTA, FQGNSA.

The chain has TRBV28 and TRBJ1-1; maybe TRBD1 (6 bases). From germline, CDR1 is MDHEN and CDR2 SYDVKM. This CDR3 region has 14 residues. With 5 bases removed from V and 4 bases from J, the gap between germline ends came to 14 bases. As DNA, the CDR3 is TGTGCCAGCAGTCGCAGGGGAGGGGTCACTGAAGCTTTCTTT. Amino acid sequence: CASSRRGGVTEAFF.

Concerning this clone: At one end the junction does not follow the germline gene, possibly because of a read error. The rearrangement links TRBV7-7 to TRBJ2-2, with 9 bases aligning to TRBD2. The germline gives CDR1 SSHAT, CDR2 FNYEAQ (reference sequence). The length of the CDR3 is 15 residues. The CDR3 DNA follows: TGTGCTAGCAGCTTAGGCGGGAGGGCCACCGGGGAGCTGTTTTTT. It specifies CASSLGGRATGELFF. Supplemented by reference TRBV7-7 and TRBJ2-2, the full variable domain reads GAGVSQSPRYKVTKRGQDVTLRCDPISSHATLYWYQQALGQGPEFLTYFNYEAQPDKSGLPSDRFSAERPEGSISTLTIQRTEQRDSAMYRCASSLGGRATGELFFGEGSRLTVL.

The V and J genes are TRBV7-2 and TRBJ2-7; 13 bases are a match to TRBD2. CDR1 is SGHTA and CDR2 is FQGNSA in the germline V gene. V trimming: 2 bases; J trimming: 0 bases; junction bases outside the gene matches: 1. This CDR3 is 16 amino acids long. The CDR3 reads CASSLTSGRASYEQYF. DNA for the CDR3: TGTGCCAGCAGCTTAACTAGCGGGAGGGCCTCCTACGAGCAGTACTTC.

The CDR3 nucleotides read TGTGCCACCAGCACCCCGGGGGGGTTTAGCAATCAGCCCCAGCATTTT. Amino acids: CATSTPGGFSNQPQHF. This chain links TRBV15 with TRBJ1-5; tentative D call: TRBD1 (5 bases). The CDR3 loop spans 16 amino acids. The germline V and J ends were trimmed by 4 bases and 0 bases, with 13 bases remaining between them. Germline lookup yields CDR1 LNHNV and CDR2 YYDKDF (reference sequence).

The chain is built from TRBV4-3 and TRBJ2-7; 10 nucleotides line up with TRBD1. The CDR3 has 21 amino acids. Germline assignment: CDR1 LGHNA and CDR2 YSLEER. The ends lost 0 bases at V and 0 bases at J; junction bases unmatched: 17. The CDR3 bases are TGCGCCAGCAGCCAAGATCTTCCCTTTGGGACAGGGGTAATTGGCTCCTACGAGCAGTACTTC. This gives the protein CASSQDLPFGTGVIGSYEQYF.

The rearrangement joins TRBV2 to TRBJ1-1, with 11 nucleotides matching TRBD1. Germline CDR1 and CDR2: SNHLY and FYNNEI. J was trimmed by 5 bases and V by 8 bases; bases with no gene match: 7. CDR3 size: 14 residues. CDR3 sequence: CASQLDRGRTEAFF. CDR3 nucleotide sequence: TGTGCCAGCCAACTGGACAGGGGGCGGACTGAAGCTTTCTTT.

This chain uses TRBV7-6 with TRBJ2-1, with 11 bases matching TRBD2. J gave up 8 bases and V 3 bases, and 12 bases lay outside the gene matches. CDR1 and CDR2 from the germline V gene are SGHVS and FNYEAQ. The CDR3 runs to 17 residues. CDR3 amino acids: CASSLAGGLAGLDEQFF. The CDR3 DNA reads as TGTGCCAGCAGCTTGGCCGGTGGACTAGCGGGTTTGGATGAGCAGTTCTTC.

This chain connects TRBV5-4 to TRBJ2-7, with 7 bases lining up with TRBD2. Trimming took 0 bases from V and 3 from J; bases not matched to a gene: 3. Germline V gives CDR1 SGHNT, CDR2 YYREEE (reference sequence). The CDR3 spans 14 residues. Written as DNA, the CDR3 is TGTGCCAGCAGCTTGGACGGGGAGGGCTACGAGCAGTACTTC. It encodes CASSLDGEGYEQYF.

This clone occurred once. This chain links TRBV28 with TRBJ1-2; D gene uncertain. Trimming stripped 5 bases from V and 2 bases from J, with 12 bases between. Germline V gene sequence: CDR1 MDHEN, CDR2 SYDVKM. The CDR3 extends over 14 amino acids. CDR3 nucleotides: TGTGCCAGCAGTCCCCCCCCCGGGAACTATGGCTACACCTTC. Translating it yields CASSPPPGNYGYTF.